This TCR beta chain derives from a study of control samples from healthy donors and cancer patients. This table comes from immunoSEQ multiplex PCR, and its TCRdb copy is limited to in-frame clones, with some not included. The repertoire holds over 100,000 clones, with nearly 90% as singletons. The V segment lost 6 bases and the J segment 6 bases; nucleotides outside the gene matches: 7. In germline, CDR1 is MDHEN, CDR2 SYDVKM. This CDR3 spans 15 amino acids. This chain uses TRBV28 with TRBJ2-3, with 12 bases lining up with TRBD2. The TCR sequence derives from a man between 50 and 59 years old in good health. Sequencing was done on a sample of blood. The CDR3, as DNA: TGTGCCAGCAGACCTAGCGGGGGGGCAGGGGATACGCAGTATTTT. This sequence encodes CASRPSGGAGDTQYF.